The 5 T cell receptor beta chains presented below share a single source sample, sequenced in a study of T cells in tuberculosis. Time point: new active TB diagnosis, blood taken before or within 7 days of starting treatment. Profiling relied on immunoSEQ multiplex PCR, and the TCRdb table lists in-frame clones only, not all of them. The sample yields about 35,000 clones, 87% seen once. Source: PBMCs, taken at tuberculosis diagnosis. These receptors all stem from an adult with tuberculosis.

This chain uses TRBV6-6 with TRBJ2-5, with 9 bases matching TRBD2. After removal of 4 bases from V and 1 base from J, the junction contained 4 bases not matched to a gene. The CDR3 runs to 15 residues. Germline V gene sequence: CDR1 MNHNY, CDR2 SVGAGI (reference sequence). CDR3 DNA sequence: TGTGCCAGCAGTTCAAGCGGGGGGTCCCAAGAGACCCAGTACTTC. Encoded protein: CASSSSGGSQETQYF.

This clone has just one count. V and J are TRBV5-8 and TRBJ2-5; 10 positions match TRBD1. Germline V gene data show CDR1 as SGHTS and CDR2 as YDEGEE. V shed 2 bases and J 4 bases; nucleotides not matched to a gene: 5. This CDR3 is built from 15 residues. CDR3 in DNA: TGTGCCAGCAGCTTTGGCAGGGACAGGGGAGAGACCCAGTACTTC. This gives the protein CASSFGRDRGETQYF.

This rearrangement joins TRBV19 to TRBJ2-2, with 9 bases aligning to TRBD2. This CDR3 has 18 amino acids. The V and J ends lost 3 bases and 0 bases, in that order; junction bases with no gene match: 8. Germline V gives CDR1 LNHDA, CDR2 SQIVND (reference sequence). This CDR3 reads CASSILTSGAANTGELFF. The CDR3 DNA reads TGTGCCAGTAGTATCCTGACTAGCGGAGCCGCGAACACCGGGGAGCTGTTTTTT.

The rearrangement uses TRBV27 and TRBJ1-2, with D possibly being TRBD1 (6 bases). CDR1 is MNHEY, CDR2 SMNVEV, per germline (reference sequence). Trimming cost V 5 bases and J 7 bases, with 20 bases left between them. The CDR3 is made up of 15 amino acids. The CDR3 DNA sequence: TGTGCCAGCAGTCCAACCACCGCACAAGGGGGTGGCTACACCTTC. Amino acid sequence: CASSPTTAQGGGYTF.

The chain carries TRBV4-3 and TRBJ2-3, with unresolved D. Germline V CDR1 and CDR2: LGHNA, YSLEER. Between the trimmed V and J ends, which lost 0 bases and 3 bases, there was a span of 7 bases. The CDR3 contains 14 residues. The CDR3 here is CASSQDRSTDTQYF. CDR3 in DNA: TGCGCCAGCAGCCAAGATCGGTCGACAGATACGCAGTATTTT.